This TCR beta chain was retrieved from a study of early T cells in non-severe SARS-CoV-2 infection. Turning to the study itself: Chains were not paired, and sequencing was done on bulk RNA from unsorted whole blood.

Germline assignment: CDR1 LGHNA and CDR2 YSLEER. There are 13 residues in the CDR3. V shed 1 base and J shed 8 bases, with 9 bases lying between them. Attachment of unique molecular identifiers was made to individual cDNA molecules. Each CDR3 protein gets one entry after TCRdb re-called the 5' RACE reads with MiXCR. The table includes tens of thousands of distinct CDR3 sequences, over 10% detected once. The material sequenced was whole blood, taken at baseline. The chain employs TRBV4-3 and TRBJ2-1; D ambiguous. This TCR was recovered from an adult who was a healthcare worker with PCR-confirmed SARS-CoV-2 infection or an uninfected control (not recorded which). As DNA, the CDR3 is TGCGCCAGCAGCCAAGCCTCGGCTGATGAGCAGTTCTTC. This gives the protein CASSQASADEQFF.